This TCR beta chain was sequenced during a study of Ad26.COV2.S vaccination and SARS-CoV-2 variants. Study outcomes and limitations: Substantial breadth was reportedly displayed by spike-specific CD8+ and CD4+ T cell responses after vaccination.

The ends were cut back, 2 bases at V and 10 bases at J, with 13 bases in the middle. This CDR3 comprises 13 residues. Germline V CDR1 and CDR2: SGHNT, YYREEE (reference sequence). Using immunoSEQ multiplex PCR, the repertoire was profiled, and TCRdb retains in-frame clones only, with some absent. The sample lists a few hundred thousand clones; about nine tenths were seen once. Documented treatment: about 20 received Ad26.COV2.S at low or high dose, single or two shots; several received placebo; per-sample allocation not given. Samples came from day 63 after the first vaccine or placebo injection. The shot given was an Ad26 vector that makes Wuhan-strain SARS-CoV-2 spike. Regarding this clone: Its antigen is still unknown.

The sample here was peripheral blood, taken in a trial of Ad26.COV2.S vaccine versus placebo. This chain uses TRBV5-4 with TRBJ2-1, with D possibly TRBD1 on 6 matching bases. The receptor was derived from a person between 18 and 65 years old who received the Ad26.COV2.S COVID-19 vaccine or a placebo. CDR3 nucleotides: TGTGCCAGCAGCTTAGCAGGGGCGGACGAGCAGTTCTTC. This translates into CASSLAGADEQFF.